Following are 20 T cell receptor beta chains from one sample sequenced in a study of a mutant IDH1 vaccine in newly diagnosed glioma. Indicated time point: week 47, end of study. What each vaccine dose contained was 300 ug of mutant IDH1 20-mer peptide, accompanied by topical imiquimod. Sequencing was performed with immunoSEQ multiplex PCR; in TCRdb, only in-frame clones are kept and a portion is missing. The table includes 10,000 to 15,000 clones, about 80% detected once. These receptors have no known antigen. Material: PBMCs, obtained from a glioma patient whose treatment included an IDH1 peptide vaccine. The receptors come from a woman in her thirties or forties with glioma.

This rearrangement joins TRBV9 to TRBJ1-2, with a weak D call TRBD1 (5 bases). The ends were cut back, 3 bases at V and 3 bases at J, with 18 bases in the middle. From germline, CDR1 is SGDLS and CDR2 YYNGEE. CDR3 length equals 16 residues. CDR3 region: CASSGKPGPDHYGYTF. Here the CDR3 DNA reads TGTGCCAGCAGCGGAAAACCGGGGCCCGACCACTATGGCTACACCTTC.

The table lists this clone with a few counts. This sequence joins TRBV7-9 and TRBJ2-2; the D gene is possibly TRBD2 (5 bases). The CDR3 spans 14 residues. V was shortened by 7 bases and J by 5 bases, with 14 bases between the two germline ends. Germline loops: CDR1 SEHNR, CDR2 FQNEAQ (reference sequence). CDR3 loop: CASTNSWRTGELFF. DNA for the CDR3: TGTGCCAGCACCAACTCTTGGAGGACCGGGGAGCTGTTTTTT. Full variable domain (outside the CDR3, taken from reference TRBV7-9 and TRBJ2-2): DTGVSQNPRHKITKRGQNVTFRCDPISEHNRLYWYRQTLGQGPEFLTYFQNEAQLEKSRLLSDRFSAERPKGSFSTLEIQRTEQGDSAMYLCASTNSWRTGELFFGEGSRLTVL.

The gene calls are TRBV9 and TRBJ1-1; no clear D gene. V lost 0 bases and J 5 bases, leaving 14 bases between the germline ends. The CDR3 has 15 residues. Per the germline V gene, CDR1 is SGDLS and CDR2 is YYNGEE. The CDR3 sequence is CASSVGGGIGTEAFF. CDR3 DNA: TGTGCCAGCAGCGTAGGGGGTGGGATTGGAACTGAAGCTTTCTTT.

The sample holds one count of this clone. This chain links TRBV7-2 with TRBJ1-6; a possible D gene is TRBD1 (6 bases). Looked up from germline, CDR1 is SGHTA and CDR2 is FQGNSA. This CDR3 comprises 15 residues. With 5 bases removed from V and 9 bases from J, the gap between germline ends came to 17 bases. CDR3 nucleotide sequence: TGTGCCAGCAGCCCCCGGGACACAAGGGTTTCACCCCTCCACTTT. Protein product: CASSPRDTRVSPLHF.

This rearrangement joins TRBV27 to TRBJ2-3; 8 bases fit TRBD2. This CDR3 is 14 amino acids long. Germline assignment: CDR1 MNHEY and CDR2 SMNVEV (reference sequence). The trim removed 8 bases at V and 0 bases at J, leaving 4 bases unmatched. The CDR3 is CASRAGESTDTQYF. DNA for the CDR3: TGTGCCAGCCGAGCGGGGGAGAGCACAGATACGCAGTATTTT.

The chain recombines TRBV25-1 with TRBJ1-1, with TRBD1 as a possible D gene (5 bases). Germline CDR1 MGHDK, CDR2 SYGVNS. The CDR3 is 14 amino acids. Trimming pared 6 bases from V and 0 bases from J, leaving 11 bases between. This chain's CDR3 is CASSPWGMNTEAFF. CDR3 in DNA: TGTGCCAGCAGCCCATGGGGCATGAACACTGAAGCTTTCTTT.

This sequence joins TRBV7-9 and TRBJ2-5; tentatively, D is TRBD1 (8 bases). This CDR3 has 14 residues. Germline loops: CDR1 SEHNR, CDR2 FQNEAQ (reference sequence). V dropped 2 bases and J dropped 7 bases, with 14 bases sitting between them. The CDR3 nucleotides read TGTGCCAGCAGCTTATTACAGGGGGGGCGGACCCAGTACTTC. Translating it yields CASSLLQGGRTQYF.

This clone appeared a few times. The gene calls are TRBV11-3 and TRBJ2-5; D not resolved. The CDR3 contains 15 residues. Germline CDR1 reads SGHNT; CDR2 reads YENEEA. The ends were cut back, 4 bases at V and 0 bases at J, with 12 bases in the middle. CDR3 loop: CASSSGMGNQETQYF. DNA of the CDR3: TGTGCCAGCAGCTCAGGAATGGGGAACCAAGAGACCCAGTACTTC. Complete variable domain (other parts from reference TRBV11-3 and TRBJ2-5): EAGVVQSPRYKIIEKKQPVAFWCNPISGHNTLYWYLQNLGQGPELLIRYENEEAVDDSQLPKDRFSAERLKGVDSTLKIQPAELGDSAVYLCASSSGMGNQETQYFGPGTRLLVL.

This clone has just a few counts. The CDR3 sequence: CASSGDRGIGGYTF. The CDR3 region has the DNA TGTGCCAGTAGTGGGGACAGGGGAATAGGCGGCTACACCTTC. The chain is built from TRBV19 and TRBJ1-2, with 10 nucleotides matching TRBD1. Germline V gives CDR1 LNHDA, CDR2 SQIVND (reference sequence). Trimming took 5 bases from V and 8 from J; bases not matched to a gene: 8. The length of the CDR3 is 14 residues.

The chain links TRBV7-2 to TRBJ2-3; 10 bases match TRBD2. The germline CDR1 and CDR2 sequences are SGHTA and FQGNSA. This CDR3 has 16 amino acids. The J segment lost 3 bases and the V segment lost 6 bases, leaving 9 bases of the junction unmatched. The CDR3 loop reads CASSSRLAGQTDTQYF. The CDR3 coding sequence is TGTGCCAGCAGTTCTCGACTAGCGGGTCAAACAGATACGCAGTATTTT.

The chain employs TRBV5-1 and TRBJ1-2, with TRBD1 matching 9 bases. Germline V gives CDR1 SGHRS, CDR2 YFSETQ. The CDR3 has 16 residues. V was pared by 3 bases and J by 2 bases, with 8 bases of the junction left unmatched. This chain's CDR3 is CASSYGTGRTNYGYTF. In nucleotides, the CDR3 is TGCGCCAGCAGCTACGGGACAGGGAGGACCAACTATGGCTACACCTTC. The full variable domain, completed using reference TRBV5-1 and TRBJ1-2, is KAGVTQTPRYLIKTRGQQVTLSCSPISGHRSVSWYQQTPGQGLQFLFEYFSETQRNKGNFPGRFSGRQFSNSRSEMNVSTLELGDSALYLCASSYGTGRTNYGYTFGSGTRLTVV.

The chain joins TRBV6-5 to TRBJ1-4, with D uncertain. The germline CDR1 and CDR2 sequences are MNHEY and SVGAGI. Between the trimmed V and J ends, which lost 8 bases and 6 bases, there was a span of 19 bases. CDR3 length: 15 residues. CDR3 nucleotides: TGTGCCAGCCGGTCCCTCAGAAGGGCAGATGAAAAACTGTTTTTT. Its translation is CASRSLRRADEKLFF.

The chain carries TRBV7-9 and TRBJ2-3; D is possibly TRBD2 (7 bases). Germline values: CDR1 SEHNR, CDR2 FQNEAQ (reference sequence). This CDR3 comprises 17 residues. Trimming pared 1 base from V and 1 base from J, leaving 15 bases between. The CDR3 DNA reads TGTGCCAGCAGCTTAGGGGGCGCGGGGGCCCGCACAGATACGCAGTATTTT. The encoded protein is CASSLGGAGARTDTQYF.

The V gene is TRBV7-9, the J gene TRBJ2-2; D is ambiguous. Germline V gives CDR1 SEHNR, CDR2 FQNEAQ (reference sequence). Trimming took off 7 bases at V and 4 bases at J, with 4 bases between the two ends. CDR3 length: 11 residues. The CDR3 nucleotides read TGTGCCAGCACCTCCACCGGGGAGCTGTTTTTT. Its protein product is CASTSTGELFF.

The rearrangement joins TRBV7-2 to TRBJ2-2, with D possibly being TRBD1 or TRBD2 (5 bases each). The germline V gene has CDR1 SGHTA and CDR2 FQGNSA. V was cut by 3 bases and J by 0 bases, with 8 bases left in between. The CDR3 consists of 15 residues. The CDR3 protein is CASSLGPSNTGELFF. The CDR3 DNA sequence: TGTGCCAGCAGCTTGGGACCGTCGAACACCGGGGAGCTGTTTTTT.

The rearrangement joins TRBV7-8 to TRBJ2-7, with 7 nucleotides matching TRBD2. Germline CDR1 reads SGHVS; CDR2 reads FQNEAQ. The V and J ends lost 5 bases and 5 bases, in that order; junction bases with no gene match: 6. This CDR3 region has 13 residues. The CDR3 region has the DNA TGTGCCAGCAGCCCATCTGGGGGGGACGAGCAGTACTTC. It encodes CASSPSGGDEQYF.

The chain couples TRBV10-2 to TRBJ1-1; D may be TRBD1 (5 bases). Germline CDR1 WSHSY, CDR2 SAAADI. This CDR3 is 12 amino acids long. Trimming removed 5 bases at V and 3 bases at J, with 7 bases between. CDR3 sequence reads: CASSPRDTEAFF. The CDR3 nucleotides read TGCGCCAGCAGTCCCAGGGACACTGAAGCTTTCTTT.

The rearrangement uses TRBV7-2 and TRBJ2-3; 8 bases line up with TRBD2. CDR3 length: 16 amino acids. Trimming took 2 bases from V and 0 from J; bases not matched to a gene: 4. Germline values: CDR1 SGHTA, CDR2 FQGNSA. This CDR3 is CASSLFASGSTDTQYF. The CDR3 DNA sequence: TGTGCCAGCAGCTTATTCGCTAGCGGGAGCACAGATACGCAGTATTTT.

This chain joins TRBV6-5 and TRBJ2-7; perhaps TRBD1 as D (6 bases). This CDR3 is built from 13 residues. Germline V gives CDR1 MNHEY, CDR2 SVGAGI. The V end lost 8 bases, the J end lost 5 bases, and 16 bases lay between the germline ends. CDR3 DNA: TGTGCCAGCCATTCTGGGGGCCGAGACGAGCAGTACTTC. It specifies CASHSGGRDEQYF.

The V and J genes are TRBV7-9 and TRBJ2-1, with TRBD2 matching 8 bases. Germline CDR1 SEHNR, CDR2 FQNEAQ (reference sequence). The CDR3 contains 15 residues. V lost 5 bases, J lost 7 bases, and 10 bases stayed unmatched. The CDR3 DNA is TGTGCCAGCAGCCCGGGGAAAGCGGGGGTAAATGAGCAGTTCTTC. Translating gives CASSPGKAGVNEQFF.